This T cell receptor beta chain originates from a study of blood T cell repertoires in COVID-19. Assignments of participants to cohorts depended upon their own reported clinical history. The CDR3 runs 15 residues. CDR1 is LGHDT and CDR2 is YNNKEL in the germline V gene (reference sequence). Trimming took off 3 bases at V and 2 bases at J, with 10 bases between the two ends. Authors' methods: Reference gene primers were amplified, and this amplification served to estimate nucleated cell counts. Generated by immunoSEQ multiplex PCR, the TCRdb table keeps only in-frame clones and is missing some. V and J calls and clone size are those listed in that table; D and trimming were worked out from the DNA. The sample includes some 430,000 clones, roughly 91% of them seen just once.

Input material: PBMCs or T cells enriched from blood (not recorded which). The sequence was collected from a man in his late teens or twenties who had recovered from COVID-19. The V gene is TRBV3-1 (or the pseudogene TRBV3-2), the J gene TRBJ1-4; possibly TRBD1 for D (6 bases). The CDR3 DNA reads TGTGCCAGCAGCCACCAGACAGGTACTAATGAAAAACTGTTTTTT. Residues: CASSHQTGTNEKLFF.